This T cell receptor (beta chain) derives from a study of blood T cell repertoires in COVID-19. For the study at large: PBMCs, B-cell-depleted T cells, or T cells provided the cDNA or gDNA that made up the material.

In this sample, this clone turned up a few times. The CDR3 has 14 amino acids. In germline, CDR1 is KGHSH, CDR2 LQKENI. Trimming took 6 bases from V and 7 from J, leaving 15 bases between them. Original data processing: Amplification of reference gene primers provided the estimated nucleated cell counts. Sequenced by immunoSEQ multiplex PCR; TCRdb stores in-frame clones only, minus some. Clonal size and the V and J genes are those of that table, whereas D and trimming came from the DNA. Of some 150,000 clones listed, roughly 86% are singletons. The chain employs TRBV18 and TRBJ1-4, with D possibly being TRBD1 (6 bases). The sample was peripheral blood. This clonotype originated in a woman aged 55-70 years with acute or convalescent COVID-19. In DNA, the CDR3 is TGTGCCAGCTCGCTACAGGGATGGGGTGAAAAACTGTTTTTT. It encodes CASSLQGWGEKLFF.